The 28 T cell receptor beta chains presented below share a single source sample, sequenced in a study of high-grade serous ovarian cancer treatment subgroups. Repertoires were generated with immunoSEQ multiplex PCR, while TCRdb's copy carries only in-frame clones and drops some. This table holds about 7,400 clones, approximately 62% found once. Tumor samples were obtained before definitive surgery or chemotherapy. Sequences were obtained from tumor tissue. The receptor source for this set is a human donor with high-grade serous ovarian cancer.

This chain connects TRBV7-2 to TRBJ1-2, with D maybe TRBD1 (5 bases). Germline CDR1 SGHTA, CDR2 FQGNSA. This CDR3 spans 12 amino acids. Trimming took 5 bases from V and 4 from J, leaving 8 bases between them. CDR3 nucleotides: TGTGCCAGCAGCCTTGGGGGCTATGGCTACACCTTC. Its translation is CASSLGGYGYTF. The whole variable domain, filled in from reference TRBV7-2 and TRBJ1-2, reads GAGVSQSPSNKVTEKGKDVELRCDPISGHTALYWYRQSLGQGLEFLIYFQGNSAPDKSGLPSDRFSAERTGGSVSTLTIQRTQQEDSAVYLCASSLGGYGYTFGSGTRLTVV.

The V gene is TRBV5-1, the J gene TRBJ2-7; 7 bases map to TRBD2. The trim removed 4 bases at V and 0 bases at J, leaving 4 bases unmatched. The CDR3 is 14 residues long. Germline loops: CDR1 SGHRS, CDR2 YFSETQ. The CDR3 sequence: CASSREGLSYEQYF. The CDR3 nucleotides are TGCGCCAGCAGCAGGGAGGGGCTCTCCTACGAGCAGTACTTC.

The chain employs TRBV7-9 and TRBJ2-2; possible D gene TRBD2, 6 bases. Germline V lookup: CDR1 SEHNR, CDR2 FQNEAQ (reference sequence). V shed 5 bases and J shed 9 bases, with 22 bases lying between them. The CDR3 contains 16 residues. CDR3 loop: CASSPGGGRRGRELFF. In nucleotides, the CDR3 is TGTGCCAGCAGCCCGGGCGGCGGAAGGCGGGGCCGGGAGCTGTTTTTT. Combining the CDR3 with reference TRBV7-9 and TRBJ2-2 gives the whole variable domain DTGVSQNPRHKITKRGQNVTFRCDPISEHNRLYWYRQTLGQGPEFLTYFQNEAQLEKSRLLSDRFSAERPKGSFSTLEIQRTEQGDSAMYLCASSPGGGRRGRELFFGEGSRLTVL.

By share, this clone ranks as large. The chain uses TRBV18 and TRBJ2-1; tentatively, D is TRBD2 (6 bases). Germline V gene lookup returns CDR1 KGHSH and CDR2 LQKENI. This CDR3 region has 12 residues. V was cut by 8 bases and J by 6 bases, with 11 bases left in between. CDR3 DNA: TGTGCCAGCGCCGGCGGGACCAATGAGCAGTTCTTC. Protein product: CASAGGTNEQFF.

The chain has TRBV6-6 and TRBJ1-2, with TRBD1 matching over 11 bases. V lost 6 bases to trimming and J lost 7 bases; unmatched junction nucleotides: 7. Germline V gene sequence: CDR1 MNHNY, CDR2 SVGAGI (reference sequence). The CDR3 totals 14 residues. The CDR3 reads CASRVGQGAGGYTF. CDR3 DNA: TGTGCCAGCAGGGTTGGACAGGGGGCGGGTGGCTACACCTTC.

This clone was counted a few times. The chain recombines TRBV27 with TRBJ2-7, with no clear D. V was clipped by 3 bases and J by 2 bases, with 8 bases between them. In germline, CDR1 is MNHEY, CDR2 SMNVEV (reference sequence). The CDR3 is 13 amino acids. CDR3 in DNA: TGTGCCAGCAGTTTCCAGCTTACCTACGAGCAGTACTTC. It is translated as CASSFQLTYEQYF.

The V call is TRBV2, the J call TRBJ1-1; a possible D gene is TRBD1 (5 bases). Germline-derived CDR1 and CDR2 are SNHLY and FYNNEI. The ends were cut back, 6 bases at V and 1 base at J, with 15 bases in the middle. The CDR3 is 15 amino acids. In DNA form, the CDR3 reads TGTGCCAGCAGCCCAAGGGGTAGAGGGAACACTGAAGCTTTCTTT. Its protein is CASSPRGRGNTEAFF.

This chain links TRBV28 with TRBJ1-1; D unclear. CDR1 and CDR2 (germline): MDHEN, SYDVKM. V was clipped by 7 bases and J by 5 bases, with 20 bases between them. CDR3 length: 15 amino acids. CDR3 nucleotides: TGTGCCAGCACCCTAGTCCGGGCCCTAGGGACTGAAGCTTTCTTT. This codes for CASTLVRALGTEAFF.

The chain carries TRBV28 and TRBJ1-1; D uncertain. Trimming left V 4 bases short and J 1 base short, with 4 bases between. The V gene's germline CDR1 is MDHEN and CDR2 SYDVKM. CDR3 length: 12 residues. The CDR3 DNA follows: TGTGCCAGCAGTTCTGGGAACACTGAAGCTTTCTTT. Residues: CASSSGNTEAFF.

The rearrangement joins TRBV7-6 to TRBJ2-3, with D unresolved. The CDR3 covers 15 residues. Germline values: CDR1 SGHVS, CDR2 FNYEAQ. The germline V and J ends were trimmed by 1 base and 2 bases, with 10 bases remaining between them. The CDR3 sequence: CASSLVPWDTDTQYF. CDR3 coding DNA: TGTGCCAGCAGCTTAGTTCCTTGGGACACAGATACGCAGTATTTT.

This clone is a singleton in its sample. The chain combines TRBV11-2 with TRBJ2-1; D is unclear. V gave up 1 base and J gave up 7 bases, with 11 bases separating them. The CDR3 totals 14 residues. From germline, CDR1 is SGHAT and CDR2 FQNNGV. DNA for the CDR3: TGTGCCAGCAGCTTAGTGGTAACAACAAATGAGCAGTTCTTC. Translated, it gives CASSLVVTTNEQFF.

The gene calls are TRBV7-9 and TRBJ1-2; D unresolved. V was clipped by 3 bases and J by 5 bases, with 10 bases between them. CDR3 length: 13 amino acids. Germline V gene data show CDR1 as SEHNR and CDR2 as FQNEAQ (reference sequence). The CDR3 nucleotides are TGTGCCAGCAGCTTGGCCGGGAAATATGGCTACACCTTC. Translation: CASSLAGKYGYTF.

The chain carries TRBV28 and TRBJ2-7, with 14 bases aligning to TRBD2. CDR3 size: 19 residues. Germline assignment: CDR1 MDHEN and CDR2 SYDVKM. The J segment lost 4 bases and the V segment lost 1 base, leaving 12 bases of the junction unmatched. CDR3 in DNA: TGTGCCAGCAGTTTATCCCCGGGACTAGCGGGAGTACTGCGGTACGAGCAGTACTTC. Encoded protein: CASSLSPGLAGVLRYEQYF.

The chain is built from TRBV6-5 and TRBJ2-7; TRBD1 agrees at 9 bases. V was pared by 5 bases and J by 5 bases, with 10 bases of the junction left unmatched. The CDR3 is 15 amino acids. Germline CDR1 and CDR2: MNHEY and SVGAGI. The CDR3 sequence: CASSPWDRDMNEQYF. DNA of the CDR3: TGTGCCAGCAGTCCATGGGACAGGGATATGAACGAGCAGTACTTC.

The chain employs TRBV18 and TRBJ2-7, with D maybe TRBD2 (5 bases). CDR1 and CDR2 (germline): KGHSH, LQKENI. V lost 2 bases and J 2 bases, leaving 13 bases between the germline ends. The CDR3 has 15 amino acids. CDR3 nucleotide sequence: TGTGCCAGCTCACCAGGCAGCGGACGGACCTACGAGCAGTACTTC. This encodes CASSPGSGRTYEQYF.

CDR3 residues: CASGLTYPGRSTHHYGYTF. For the CDR3, the DNA is TGTGCTAGTGGTTTGACCTACCCGGGGAGGAGCACTCATCACTATGGCTACACCTTC. The genes are TRBV12-5 and TRBJ1-2; unclear D gene. Germline CDR1 is LGHNT and CDR2 is FRNRAP. This CDR3 spans 19 amino acids. V shed 2 bases and J shed 3 bases, with 25 bases lying between them.

The chain has TRBV4-3 and TRBJ1-1; 7 bases fit TRBD1. Germline V gene data show CDR1 as LGHNA and CDR2 as YSLEER. J was trimmed by 5 bases and V by 1 base; bases with no gene match: 13. The CDR3 is 17 amino acids. The CDR3 DNA reads TGCGCCAGCAGCCAAGCTCCCCAAGTCTCAGGGGGAACTGAAGCTTTCTTT. The encoded protein is CASSQAPQVSGGTEAFF.

V usage is TRBV7-8 and J usage is TRBJ1-4; no clear D gene. The CDR3 has 14 amino acids. CDR1 and CDR2 from the germline V gene are SGHVS and FQNEAQ. V was pared by 3 bases and J by 0 bases, with 5 bases between. The CDR3 here is CASSFFATNEKLFF. The CDR3 nucleotides are TGTGCCAGCAGCTTTTTTGCAACTAATGAAAAACTGTTTTTT. The full variable domain, its missing parts supplied by reference TRBV7-8 and TRBJ1-4, is GAGVSQSPRYKVAKRGQDVALRCDPISGHVSLFWYQQALGQGPEFLTYFQNEAQLDKSGLPSDRFFAERPEGSVSTLKIQRTQQEDSAVYLCASSFFATNEKLFFGSGTQLSVL.

V and J are TRBV21-1 and TRBJ1-3. TRBV21-1 is labeled a pseudogene. CDR3 length equals 14 residues. CDR3 sequence: CASYPGASGNTIYF. In DNA form, the CDR3 reads TGTGCCAGCTACCCGGGGGCCTCTGGAAACACCATATATTTT.

The sample holds a few counts of this clone. V usage is TRBV28 and J usage is TRBJ2-1; TRBD1 matches 10 bases. The CDR3 sequence is 15 residues long. Germline CDR1 and CDR2: MDHEN and SYDVKM. The V gene end was trimmed by 5 bases and the J gene end by 9 bases; junction bases not matched to a gene: 10. Here the CDR3 reads CASSGTGALGGEQFF. CDR3 DNA: TGTGCCAGCAGTGGGACAGGGGCACTTGGGGGTGAGCAGTTCTTC.

Only a few counts were recorded for this clone. This rearrangement joins TRBV28 to TRBJ1-5, with D possibly TRBD1 on 6 matching bases. Trimming pared 3 bases from V and 4 bases from J, leaving 31 bases between. The CDR3 sequence is 21 residues long. Germline V gene sequence: CDR1 MDHEN, CDR2 SYDVKM. Written as DNA, the CDR3 is TGTGCCAGCAGTTTCGGTTTTGGACAGCCGGTGCCAATGGGTGGTAATCAGCCCCAGCATTTT. This gives the protein CASSFGFGQPVPMGGNQPQHF.

The sample holds one count of this clone. The chain employs TRBV2 and TRBJ2-3; D possibly corresponds to TRBD1 (6 bases). This CDR3 has 15 residues. V dropped 6 bases and J dropped 1 base, with 14 bases sitting between them. Germline loops: CDR1 SNHLY, CDR2 FYNNEI. The CDR3 nucleotides read TGTGCCAGCAGCCGGACAGACTGGGGCACAGATACGCAGTATTTT. Translated, it gives CASSRTDWGTDTQYF.

This chain joins TRBV5-4 and TRBJ1-3; D is perhaps TRBD1 (6 bases). The V gene lost 4 bases and the J gene lost 0 bases, with 17 bases spanning the gap. Germline-derived CDR1 and CDR2 are SGHNT and YYREEE (reference sequence). This CDR3 spans 17 amino acids. The CDR3 here is CASSILDRTYSGNTIYF. The CDR3 nucleotides are TGTGCCAGCAGCATCCTTGACAGGACCTACTCTGGAAACACCATATATTTT.

The chain combines TRBV10-2 with TRBJ1-3, with D unresolved. The germline gives CDR1 WSHSY, CDR2 SAAADI. This CDR3 spans 13 amino acids. V lost 4 bases, J lost 2 bases, and 6 bases lay in between. CDR3 sequence: CASSGGTGNTIYF. DNA of the CDR3: TGCGCCAGCAGTGGAGGGACTGGAAACACCATATATTTT.

The gene calls are TRBV9 and TRBJ1-1; the match to TRBD1 covers 7 bases. Germline CDR1 reads SGDLS; CDR2 reads YYNGEE. With V trimmed by 0 bases and J by 5 bases, 4 bases remained unmatched. This CDR3 is built from 14 residues. In nucleotides, the CDR3 is TGTGCCAGCAGCGTAGCTTCACAGGGGACTGAAGCTTTCTTT. This codes for CASSVASQGTEAFF.

V and J are TRBV12-5 and TRBJ2-2; TRBD1 might be the D (5 bases). This CDR3 spans 14 amino acids. Trimming removed 6 bases from V and 0 bases from J, with 8 bases in between. Germline-derived CDR1 and CDR2 are LGHNT and FRNRAP. The CDR3 sequence is CASGQGSNTGELFF. Written as DNA, the CDR3 is TGTGCTAGTGGGCAGGGTTCGAACACCGGGGAGCTGTTTTTT.

J is TRBJ2-7 and V is TRBV6-5; no firm D call. This CDR3 region has 13 residues. Trimming took off 9 bases at V and 6 bases at J, with 18 bases between the two ends. Per the germline V gene, CDR1 is MNHEY and CDR2 is SVGAGI. Here the CDR3 reads CASRAPNAPEQYF. DNA for the CDR3: TGTGCCAGTAGGGCGCCGAACGCCCCCGAGCAGTACTTC.

V gene TRBV28 combines with J gene TRBJ1-2; 9 nucleotides line up with TRBD1. After removal of 6 bases from V and 8 bases from J, the junction contained 13 bases not matched to a gene. Per the germline V gene, CDR1 is MDHEN and CDR2 is SYDVKM. This CDR3 contains 15 residues. This CDR3 reads CASRMYGQGPGGYTF. CDR3 DNA sequence: TGTGCCAGCAGGATGTACGGACAGGGGCCTGGAGGCTACACCTTC.